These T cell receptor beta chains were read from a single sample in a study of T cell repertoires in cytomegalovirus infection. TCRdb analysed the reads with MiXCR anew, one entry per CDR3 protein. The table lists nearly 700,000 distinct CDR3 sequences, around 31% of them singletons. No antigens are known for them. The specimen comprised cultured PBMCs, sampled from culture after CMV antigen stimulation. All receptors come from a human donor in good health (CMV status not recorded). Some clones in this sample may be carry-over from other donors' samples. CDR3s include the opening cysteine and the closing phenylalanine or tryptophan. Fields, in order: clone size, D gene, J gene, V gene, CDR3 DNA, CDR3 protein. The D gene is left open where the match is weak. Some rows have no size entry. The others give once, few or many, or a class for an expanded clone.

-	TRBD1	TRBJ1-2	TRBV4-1	TGCGCCAGCAGGCGGACAGGGCAACCGGACGGCTACACCTTC	CASRRTGQPDGYTF
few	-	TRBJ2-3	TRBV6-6	TGTGCCAGCAGGTCCACGGGGGCGGCTAGCACAGATACGCAGTATTTT	CASRSTGAASTDTQYF
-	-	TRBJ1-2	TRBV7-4	TGTGCCAGCAGCTTCGGGATTGGCTACACCTTC	CASSFGIGYTF
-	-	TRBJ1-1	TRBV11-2	TGTGCCAGCAGCACAACCGGGACACCATTTTCGGAAGCTTTCTTT	CASSTTGTPFSEAFF
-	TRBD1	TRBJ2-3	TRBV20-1	TGCAGTGCTAGAAGGGGGCCCAGGGATACGCAGTATTTT	CSARRGPRDTQYF
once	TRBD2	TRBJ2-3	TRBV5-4	TGTGCCAGCAGCCCCATAGCGGGAGAAGCTTCCGTTACGCAGTATTTT	CASSPIAGEASVTQYF
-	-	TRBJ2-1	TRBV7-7	TGTGCCAGCAGCTTGGCCCAGGGGGGGCTGAATGAGCAGTTCTTC	CASSLAQGGLNEQFF
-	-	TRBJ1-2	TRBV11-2	TGTGCCAGCAGCCAGTCGAACTATGGCTACACCTTC	CASSQSNYGYTF
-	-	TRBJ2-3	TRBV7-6	TGTGCCAGCACCGACGGGGCAGATACGCAGTATTTT	CASTDGADTQYF
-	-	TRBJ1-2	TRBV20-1	TGCAGCGCACTCCTACACCCGGTCGGGTACACCTTC	CSALLHPVGYTF
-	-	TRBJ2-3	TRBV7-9	TGTGCCAGCAGCGCCCCTCTGAACGGAGAAGATACGCAGTATTTT	CASSAPLNGEDTQYF
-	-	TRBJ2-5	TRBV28	TGTGCCAGCAGTTCCTCCGGGACTGCTAAAGAGACCCAGTACTTC	CASSSSGTAKETQYF
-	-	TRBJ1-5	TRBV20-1	TGCAGTGCTAGGACAGGAACCTTTCAGCCCCAGCATTTT	CSARTGTFQPQHF
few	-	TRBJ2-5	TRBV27	TGTGCCAGCAGTAACGAAAGTGGCTTCCAAGAGACCCAGTACTTC	CASSNESGFQETQYF
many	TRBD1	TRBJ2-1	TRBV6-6	TGTGCCAGCAGTTACGATCCACTTACAGGGGGCGGGAGAGCCGCCTACAATGAGCAGTTCTTC	CASSYDPLTGGGRAAYNEQFF
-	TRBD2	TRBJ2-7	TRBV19	TGTGCCAGTAGCACCAGGGTGGGACTAGCGGGAGAATCCTACGAGCAGTACTTC	CASSTRVGLAGESYEQYF